The subject of this entry is one T cell receptor beta chain. This sample is drawn from a study of identical twins. TCRdb analysed the 5' RACE reads with MiXCR anew, one entry per CDR3 protein. The sample comprises around 290,000 distinct CDR3 sequences, roughly 10% of which are singletons, and around 7.1% rests with the top ten. V lost 11 bases, J lost 2 bases, and 14 bases lay in between. The length of the CDR3 is 13 residues. CDR1 and CDR2 from the germline V gene are MNHNS and SASEGT. These same data were also listed under a study on yellow fever vaccine responses in identical twins.

The receptor's source is a woman between 18 and 29 years old in good health. The sequenced sample was CD8+ T cells sorted from blood. V usage is TRBV6-1 and J usage is TRBJ2-3; the D gene is possibly TRBD2 (6 bases). This CDR3 is CAAMEGYTDTQYF. Written as DNA, the CDR3 is TGTGCCGCGATGGAGGGGTACACAGATACGCAGTATTTT.